This T cell receptor (beta chain) was retrieved from a study of T cell responses to AZD1222 COVID-19 vaccine. On this clone itself: Antigen: not known.

Some clones are missing from TCRdb's copy, which holds only in-frame ones; the method was immunoSEQ multiplex PCR. This table has 150,000 to 200,000 clones, about nine tenths appearing once. Study results and limitations: Only a handful of people who got AZD1222 tested seropositive at baseline. White British donors predominated, females outnumbered males, and clonal diversity was possibly underestimated. Regions left unmutated in variants are reportedly the target of nearly half of spike-specific TCRs. After two AZD1222 doses, spike-specific TCR breadth and depth rose versus day 0.

Between the trimmed V and J ends, which lost 4 bases and 0 bases, there was a span of 10 bases. CDR1 SGHRS and CDR2 YFSETQ come from the germline V gene. The CDR3 runs 14 residues. This TCR came from an adult who received the AZD1222 COVID-19 vaccine. The input for sequencing was peripheral blood, taken 28 days after the second AZD1222 dose. This chain joins TRBV5-1 and TRBJ2-5; perhaps D is TRBD1 or TRBD2 (6 bases each). The CDR3 sequence: CASSGGGNQETQYF. In DNA form, the CDR3 reads TGCGCCAGCAGCGGAGGGGGAAACCAAGAGACCCAGTACTTC.